The 21 T cell receptor beta chains below all came from one sample that was sequenced in a study of T cell repertoires in ileal Crohn's disease. Clones were sequenced by immunoSEQ multiplex PCR, and TCRdb holds only the in-frame ones, with some missing. This table holds around 8,100 clones, about four fifths found once. Sample: ileal tissue. The receptors come from an adult with Crohn's disease.

The J gene is TRBJ2-6, the V gene TRBV5-1, with D possibly TRBD1 on 5 matching bases. V shed 0 bases and J shed 3 bases, with 7 bases lying between them. This CDR3 contains 15 residues. Germline V gene sequence: CDR1 SGHRS, CDR2 YFSETQ. CDR3 DNA: TGCGCCAGCAGCTTGGAGGGGATTGGGGCCAACGTCCTGACTTTC. Protein sequence: CASSLEGIGANVLTF.

This clone has a handful of counts. The chain recombines TRBV4-2 with TRBJ2-1, with 11 bases fitting TRBD2. V was clipped by 5 bases and J by 5 bases; unmatched bases: 8. CDR3 length: 16 amino acids. Germline CDR1 and CDR2: LGHNA and YNFKEQ. The CDR3 is CASSGLTSGKNNEQFF. CDR3 in DNA: TGTGCCAGCAGCGGCTTGACTAGCGGGAAAAACAATGAGCAGTTCTTC.

The chain is built from TRBV25-1 and TRBJ2-7; the match to TRBD1 covers 9 bases. The V gene end was trimmed by 4 bases and the J gene end by 5 bases; junction bases not matched to a gene: 3. From germline, CDR1 is MGHDK and CDR2 SYGVNS. This CDR3 has 13 amino acids. CDR3 protein: CASSGDRAHEQYF. The CDR3, as DNA: TGTGCCAGCAGTGGGGACAGGGCCCACGAGCAGTACTTC.

This clone turned up a few times. V usage is TRBV11-2 and J usage is TRBJ1-1, with unresolved D. Germline CDR1 and CDR2: SGHAT and FQNNGV. Trimming stripped 1 base from V and 2 bases from J, with 8 bases between. The CDR3 length is 14 residues. The CDR3 nucleotides are TGTGCCAGCAGCTTAGGTCTCAGTAACACTGAAGCTTTCTTT. It yields the protein CASSLGLSNTEAFF.

Only one count was recorded for this clone. The chain uses TRBV5-6 and TRBJ1-5; D may be TRBD1 (6 bases). Between the trimmed V and J ends, which lost 4 bases and 7 bases, there was a span of 15 bases. Germline loops: CDR1 SGHDT, CDR2 YYEEEE. The CDR3 covers 14 residues. This CDR3 is CASSLRGVGQPQHF. In nucleotides, the CDR3 is TGTGCCAGCAGCCTCAGGGGCGTCGGGCAGCCCCAGCATTTT.

The chain combines TRBV29-1 with TRBJ1-1, with 8 positions matching TRBD1. J lost 1 base, V lost 4 bases, and 2 bases had no gene match. The CDR3 is made up of 13 amino acids. Germline loops: CDR1 SQVTM, CDR2 ANQGSEA. CDR3 in amino acids: CSVGGTGNTEAFF. The CDR3, as DNA: TGCAGCGTTGGGGGGACAGGGAACACTGAAGCTTTCTTT.

The J gene is TRBJ1-2, the V gene TRBV5-6; D gene uncertain. The CDR3 has 12 amino acids. Germline V gene data show CDR1 as SGHDT and CDR2 as YYEEEE. Deletions cut 5 bases from V and 2 bases from J, with 7 bases between. CDR3 amino acids: CASSTGNYGYTF. The DNA for the CDR3 is TGTGCCAGCAGTACCGGGAACTATGGCTACACCTTC.

The chain carries TRBV9 and TRBJ1-3; no clear D gene. This CDR3 has 16 residues. V was clipped by 3 bases and J by 3 bases, with 16 bases between them. Per germline, CDR1 SGDLS and CDR2 YYNGEE. CDR3 in DNA: TGTGCCAGCAGCGAGCGGGCTCCCCAAAGTGGAAACACCATATATTTT. This codes for CASSERAPQSGNTIYF.

This CDR3 is CASSAAGTGTETQYF. CDR3 DNA sequence: TGTGCCAGCAGTGCAGCCGGGACAGGTACGGAGACCCAGTACTTC. This chain connects TRBV25-1 to TRBJ2-5; 8 nucleotides match TRBD1. The germline V gene has CDR1 MGHDK and CDR2 SYGVNS. There are 15 residues in the CDR3. The junction had 9 bases not matched to a gene; V was cut back by 4 bases and J by 5 bases.

The rearrangement joins TRBV5-6 to TRBJ1-1, with 7 bases matching TRBD1. The germline gives CDR1 SGHDT, CDR2 YYEEEE. The trim removed 2 bases at V and 3 bases at J, leaving 4 bases unmatched. The CDR3 spans 14 residues. The chain's CDR3 is CASSLQGRDTEAFF. CDR3 in DNA: TGTGCCAGCAGCTTACAGGGGCGGGACACTGAAGCTTTCTTT.

V is TRBV19 and J is TRBJ1-4; TRBD1 matches at 10 bases. The CDR3 runs 15 residues. The junction had 3 bases not matched to a gene; V was cut back by 3 bases and J by 5 bases. The germline CDR1 and CDR2 sequences are LNHDA and SQIVND (reference sequence). The CDR3, as DNA: TGTGCCAGTAGTATCCCGGGACAGGGGAATGAAAAACTGTTTTTT. Translated: CASSIPGQGNEKLFF.

This chain links TRBV27 with TRBJ2-1; possible D gene TRBD2, 6 bases. This CDR3 region has 15 residues. Germline V CDR1 and CDR2: MNHEY, SMNVEV (reference sequence). V was shortened by 6 bases and J by 2 bases, with 14 bases between the two germline ends. CDR3 residues: CASRPPGGTYNEQFF. The CDR3 nucleotides are TGTGCCAGCAGGCCCCCCGGGGGAACCTACAATGAGCAGTTCTTC.

The chain joins TRBV20-1 to TRBJ1-1; D uncertain. Germline CDR1 DFQATT, CDR2 SNEGSKA (reference sequence). Trimming stripped 7 bases from V and 5 bases from J, with 11 bases between. This CDR3 has 11 amino acids. The CDR3 nucleotides read TGCAGTGTTCGTCCTGAGACTGAAGCTTTCTTT. Its translation: CSVRPETEAFF.

This rearrangement joins TRBV14 to TRBJ2-5, with unresolved D. The V end lost 5 bases, the J end lost 2 bases, and 12 bases lay between the germline ends. CDR1 and CDR2 from the germline V gene are SGHDN and FVKESK. The CDR3 consists of 14 residues. The CDR3 DNA is TGTGCCAGCAGCTCGCGACAACTGCAAGAGACCCAGTACTTC. It encodes CASSSRQLQETQYF.

The V call is TRBV5-1, the J call TRBJ1-2, with 8 bases lining up with TRBD1. CDR3 size: 15 residues. V lost 3 bases and J lost 4; bases outside the gene matches: 8. Germline V gene data show CDR1 as SGHRS and CDR2 as YFSETQ. This CDR3 is CASSSSGGVGYGYTF. The CDR3 DNA is TGCGCCAGCAGCTCCTCAGGGGGCGTTGGCTATGGCTACACCTTC. Based on the CDR3 plus reference TRBV5-1 and TRBJ1-2, the full variable domain is KAGVTQTPRYLIKTRGQQVTLSCSPISGHRSVSWYQQTPGQGLQFLFEYFSETQRNKGNFPGRFSGRQFSNSRSEMNVSTLELGDSALYLCASSSSGGVGYGYTFGSGTRLTVV.

In its sample, this clone was seen a few times. This chain connects TRBV5-1 to TRBJ2-2, with D possibly TRBD1 on 6 matching bases. Germline V gives CDR1 SGHRS, CDR2 YFSETQ. The CDR3 runs to 14 residues. Trimming shortened V by 4 bases and J by 4 bases, and 11 bases separated the two germline ends. CDR3 in DNA: TGCGCCAGCAGCGAGGGACACTCCACCGGGGAGCTGTTTTTT. Its translation: CASSEGHSTGELFF.

J is TRBJ1-3 and V is TRBV25-1, with unresolved D. Per germline, CDR1 MGHDK and CDR2 SYGVNS. The CDR3 is 16 residues long. Trimming cost V 1 base and J 0 bases, with 10 bases left between them. Here the CDR3 reads CASSELKQRSGNTIYF. In nucleotides, the CDR3 is TGTGCCAGCAGTGAATTGAAGCAGCGCTCTGGAAACACCATATATTTT. Looking up the rest from reference TRBV25-1 and TRBJ1-3 gives the full variable domain: EADIYQTPRYLVIGTGKKITLECSQTMGHDKMYWYQQDPGMELHLIHYSYGVNSTEKGDLSSESTVSRIRTEHFPLTLESARPSHTSQYLCASSELKQRSGNTIYFGEGSWLTVV.

With respect to this clone: The same CDR3 also results from other DNA sequences found in this sample. This chain connects TRBV7-2 to TRBJ2-7; TRBD2 might be the D (5 bases). Trimming took 4 bases from V and 1 from J, leaving 14 bases between them. This CDR3 is 15 amino acids long. Germline V gene lookup returns CDR1 SGHTA and CDR2 FQGNSA. The CDR3: CASSSARERSYEQYF. In nucleotides, the CDR3 is TGTGCCAGCAGCTCGGCTCGCGAGCGGTCCTACGAGCAGTACTTC.

This clone turned up a few times. The chain has TRBV25-1 and TRBJ2-3; 9 nucleotides agree with TRBD1. Germline V CDR1 and CDR2: MGHDK, SYGVNS. There are 17 residues in the CDR3. V was pared by 4 bases and J by 3 bases, with 11 bases of the junction left unmatched. This CDR3 is CASSVIKTGGGTDTQYF. The CDR3 DNA sequence: TGTGCCAGCAGTGTAATTAAAACAGGGGGCGGGACAGATACGCAGTATTTT.

V is TRBV6-5 and J is TRBJ1-2; D is ambiguous. Between the trimmed V and J ends, which lost 2 bases and 3 bases, there was a span of 13 bases. The CDR3 sequence is 15 residues long. Germline values: CDR1 MNHEY, CDR2 SVGAGI. The CDR3: CASSYIQEAHYGYTF. DNA of the CDR3: TGTGCCAGCAGTTACATCCAGGAAGCTCACTATGGCTACACCTTC.

The V gene is TRBV15, the J gene TRBJ2-5; 11 nucleotides line up with TRBD1. V trimming: 2 bases; J trimming: 5 bases; junction bases outside the gene matches: 4. Germline V CDR1 and CDR2: LNHNV, YYDKDF (reference sequence). There are 15 residues in the CDR3. The CDR3: CATSRPRTGGETQYF. The CDR3 DNA sequence: TGTGCCACCAGCAGACCCAGGACAGGGGGCGAGACCCAGTACTTC.